The 29 T cell receptor beta chains below were found in one sample sequenced in a study of identical twins. TCRdb redid the calling of the 5' RACE reads with MiXCR, one entry per CDR3 protein. The table lists 260,000 or so distinct CDR3 sequences, 6% to 8% of them singletons. These data were also filed under a second study, of yellow fever vaccine responses in identical twins.

Sample: CD8+ T cells sorted from blood. These receptors were taken from a woman aged 18-29 years in good health.

This clonotype showed up just a few times. This chain connects TRBV13 to TRBJ2-1; D gene uncertain. Germline CDR1 reads PRHDT; CDR2 reads FYEKMQ (reference sequence). The CDR3 totals 15 residues. V was pared by 5 bases and J by 0 bases, with 11 bases between. The CDR3 DNA reads as TGTGCCAGCAGCCCATCACCAAGCTCCTACAATGAGCAGTTCTTC. Its translation is CASSPSPSSYNEQFF.

This clonotype appeared many times. The chain links TRBV12-3 or TRBV12-4 to TRBJ2-2; 10 positions match TRBD2. The CDR3 spans 14 residues. J was trimmed by 3 bases and V by 10 bases; bases with no gene match: 5. The CDR3 nucleotides are TGTGCCACCCTAGCGGGAGTGTACACCGGGGAGCTGTTTTTT. It translates to CATLAGVYTGELFF.

The chain carries TRBV29-1 and TRBJ2-7; D tentatively fits TRBD1 or TRBD2 (5 bases each). This CDR3 is built from 15 residues. Germline lookup yields CDR1 SQVTM and CDR2 ANQGSEA. V shed 4 bases and J shed 6 bases, with 22 bases lying between them. The CDR3 DNA is TGCAGCGTTGCGTTTTTCGAGGGGCTGACCGGCGAGCAGTACTTC. It translates to CSVAFFEGLTGEQYF.

V is TRBV6-6 and J is TRBJ2-7; D is undetermined. Trimming took 7 bases from V and 2 from J, leaving 9 bases between them. The CDR3 sequence is 12 residues long. The V gene's germline CDR1 is MNHNY and CDR2 SVGAGI (reference sequence). CDR3 nucleotides: TGTGCCAGCACCTCCGCCACCTACGAGCAGTACTTC. This translates into CASTSATYEQYF.

The table lists this clonotype with many counts. V usage is TRBV10-3 and J usage is TRBJ1-1, with a possible D match to TRBD1 (5 bases). This CDR3 has 16 residues. Trimming removed 3 bases from V and 1 base from J, with 15 bases in between. The V gene's germline CDR1 is ENHRY and CDR2 SYGVKD. Here the CDR3 DNA reads TGTGCCATCAGTGATCCCGGGACTCGGAGGAACACTGAAGCTTTCTTT. Its protein is CAISDPGTRRNTEAFF.

Ten or more counts support this clonotype. The rearrangement uses TRBV29-1 and TRBJ1-4; no clear D. The germline CDR1 and CDR2 sequences are SQVTM and ANQGSEA. The length of the CDR3 is 11 residues. V was clipped by 4 bases and J by 8 bases, with 8 bases between them. CDR3 sequence (DNA): TGCAGCGTTGGTCGCCAGGAAAAACTGTTTTTT. Translating it yields CSVGRQEKLFF.

On this clonotype: At one of its ends the junction is not consistent with the germline gene, which may arise from a read error. This chain connects TRBV20-1 to TRBJ2-7, with 9 positions matching TRBD1. The CDR3 length is 16 residues. CDR1 is DFQATT and CDR2 is SNEGSKA in the germline V gene (reference sequence). The CDR3, as DNA: TGCTGTGCTAGAGATGGGTTTGGGACAGGGTCCTACGAGCAGTACTTC. Its translation is CCARDGFGTGSYEQYF.

This clonotype was seen a handful of times. This rearrangement joins TRBV27 to TRBJ2-4; a weak D match, TRBD2 (5 bases). Germline CDR1 and CDR2: MNHEY and SMNVEV (reference sequence). The CDR3 spans 11 residues. Trimming left V 11 bases short and J 6 bases short, with 11 bases between. CDR3 in amino acids: CAVGGRNIQYF. The DNA for the CDR3 is TGTGCCGTCGGAGGCCGAAACATTCAGTACTTC.

In this sample, this clonotype turned up a few times. The rearrangement joins TRBV12-3 or TRBV12-4 to TRBJ2-1; 13 bases agree with TRBD2. Trimming at V came to 5 bases and at J to 6 bases, leaving 1 base not matched to a gene. The CDR3 contains 14 residues. The CDR3 region is CASSRTSGSNEQFF. The DNA for the CDR3 is TGTGCCAGCAGTCGGACTAGCGGGAGCAATGAGCAGTTCTTC.

The chain combines TRBV5-1 with TRBJ2-6, with D possibly TRBD1 on 5 matching bases. CDR1 is SGHRS, CDR2 YFSETQ, per germline. The CDR3 is 17 residues long. V shed 0 bases and J shed 0 bases, with 10 bases lying between them. In DNA form, the CDR3 reads TGCGCCAGCAGCTTGGGCCCCAGGGCCTCTGGGGCCAACGTCCTGACTTTC. This gives the protein CASSLGPRASGANVLTF.

The chain carries TRBV28 and TRBJ2-1; D is perhaps TRBD1 or TRBD2 (5 bases each). The germline gives CDR1 MDHEN, CDR2 SYDVKM. The CDR3 extends over 14 amino acids. V was trimmed by 6 bases and J by 9 bases, leaving 18 bases between them. The CDR3 reads CASRLSPGRGEQFF. CDR3 DNA sequence: TGTGCCAGCAGACTCTCCCCGGGGCGCGGTGAGCAGTTCTTC.

In this sample, this clonotype turned up a few times. J is TRBJ2-3 and V is TRBV19; 10 nucleotides agree with TRBD2. The junction had 5 bases not matched to a gene; V was cut back by 6 bases and J by 2 bases. Germline V gene lookup returns CDR1 LNHDA and CDR2 SQIVND (reference sequence). The CDR3 spans 15 residues. The CDR3 nucleotides read TGTGCCAGTAGGTCTGGACTAGCGGCCACAGATACGCAGTATTTT. This sequence encodes CASRSGLAATDTQYF. Full variable domain (missing parts from reference TRBV19 and TRBJ2-3): DGGITQSPKYLFRKEGQNVTLSCEQNLNHDAMYWYRQDPGQGLRLIYYSQIVNDFQKGDIAEGYSVSREKKESFPLTVTSAQKNPTAFYLCASRSGLAATDTQYFGPGTRLTVL.

This clonotype turned up a few times. The V call is TRBV20-1, the J call TRBJ2-5; 7 nucleotides align to TRBD1. CDR3 size: 10 residues. Germline V CDR1 and CDR2: DFQATT, SNEGSKA (reference sequence). The V and J ends lost 2 bases and 12 bases, in that order; junction bases with no gene match: 3. CDR3 nucleotide sequence: TGCAGTGCTAGACCTGGACAGGAGTACTTC. Translation: CSARPGQEYF.

V usage is TRBV5-1 and J usage is TRBJ2-1; no firm D call. V lost 7 bases and J 0 bases, leaving 11 bases between the germline ends. The CDR3 extends over 14 amino acids. The germline CDR1 and CDR2 sequences are SGHRS and YFSETQ. In nucleotides, the CDR3 is TGCGCCAGCTCCACTCCCCGCTCCTACAATGAGCAGTTCTTC. This gives the protein CASSTPRSYNEQFF.

This clonotype has at least ten counts. The chain carries TRBV15 and TRBJ2-1; 7 bases align to TRBD1. With 5 bases clipped from V and 6 bases from J, the junction kept 19 bases outside the gene matches. There are 18 residues in the CDR3. Per the germline V gene, CDR1 is LNHNV and CDR2 is YYDKDF (reference sequence). CDR3 sequence (DNA): TGTGCCACCAGCTTCGTCTCAGAGGGGGCGTCGGGTAGCAATGAGCAGTTCTTC. Protein: CATSFVSEGASGSNEQFF.

This clonotype was seen ten or more times. The rearrangement links TRBV5-1 to TRBJ2-1; 7 bases align to TRBD2. This CDR3 has 14 residues. Germline-derived CDR1 and CDR2 are SGHRS and YFSETQ. Trimming at V came to 3 bases and at J to 9 bases, leaving 9 bases not matched to a gene. The CDR3 coding sequence is TGCGCCAGCAGCTCGTATCTAGCGGCTACTGAGCAGTTCTTC. This encodes CASSSYLAATEQFF.

This clonotype was detected only a few times. This chain joins TRBV12-3 or TRBV12-4 and TRBJ1-5; 8 bases map to TRBD1. V gave up 11 bases and J gave up 2 bases; unmatched junction bases: 23. The CDR3 sequence is 19 residues long. CDR3 sequence: CARCPLPDRVDGGNQPQHF. The CDR3 DNA sequence: TGTGCCCGCTGTCCACTTCCGGACAGGGTCGATGGTGGCAATCAGCCCCAGCATTTT.

This clonotype appeared a few times. The chain recombines TRBV7-7 with TRBJ2-2; D ambiguous. With 1 base removed from V and 0 bases from J, the gap between germline ends came to 12 bases. This CDR3 has 17 amino acids. CDR1 is SSHAT, CDR2 FNYEAQ, per germline (reference sequence). This CDR3 is CASSLVWVGANTGELFF. The CDR3 region has the DNA TGTGCCAGCAGCTTAGTCTGGGTCGGAGCGAACACCGGGGAGCTGTTTTTT.

J is TRBJ2-7 and V is TRBV29-1; the D gene is possibly TRBD1 (6 bases). The CDR3 covers 12 residues. CDR1 is SQVTM, CDR2 ANQGSEA, per germline. Trimming cost V 4 bases and J 5 bases, with 12 bases left between them. The CDR3: CSVVLQGHEQYV. The DNA of the CDR3 is TGCAGCGTTGTACTACAGGGCCACGAGCAGTACGTC.

This clonotype was seen ten or more times. The chain recombines TRBV4-1 with TRBJ2-3, with 8 bases fitting TRBD1. Germline V gene data show CDR1 as MGHRA and CDR2 as YSYEKL. The CDR3 runs 16 residues. Losses at the gene ends were 0 bases for V and 4 bases for J; bases not matched to a gene: 6. CDR3 nucleotide sequence: TGCGCCAGCAGCCAAGAAGGGCAGGGGGCCCCAGATACGCAGTATTTT. This gives the protein CASSQEGQGAPDTQYF.

This clonotype was detected ten times or more. The V and J genes are TRBV12-3 or TRBV12-4 and TRBJ2-3; 10 bases map to TRBD2. V was clipped by 4 bases and J by 3 bases; unmatched bases: 7. The CDR3 loop spans 16 amino acids. The CDR3 DNA follows: TGTGCCAGCAGTTCACCGGGACTAGCGCCGACAGATACGCAGTATTTT. Protein: CASSSPGLAPTDTQYF.

The chain employs TRBV7-9 and TRBJ2-5; no clear D gene. The germline gives CDR1 SEHNR, CDR2 FQNEAQ (reference sequence). This CDR3 region has 15 residues. Trimming removed 5 bases from V and 1 base from J, with 14 bases in between. CDR3 amino acids: CASSPRHVLQETQYF. In DNA, the CDR3 is TGTGCCAGCAGCCCCCGTCATGTGCTCCAAGAGACCCAGTACTTC.

There are a few counts of this clonotype. This chain uses TRBV28 with TRBJ1-4, with D uncertain. Germline V gene data show CDR1 as MDHEN and CDR2 as SYDVKM. Trimming left V 7 bases short and J 6 bases short, with 21 bases between. CDR3 length: 16 amino acids. The CDR3: CASTSRWLRLDEKLFF. As DNA, the CDR3 is TGTGCCAGCACCAGCAGATGGTTAAGATTAGATGAAAAACTGTTTTTT.

This clonotype was seen many times. The genes are TRBV28 and TRBJ1-4, with D possibly being TRBD1 (6 bases). The CDR3 has 15 residues. The germline V gene encodes CDR1 MDHEN and CDR2 SYDVKM. Deletions cut 6 bases from V and 8 bases from J, with 19 bases between. The CDR3 DNA sequence: TGTGCCAGCAGAAAGGGGGACGGTGGGAGAGAAAAACTGTTTTTT. Protein sequence: CASRKGDGGREKLFF.

This clonotype was observed a handful of times. The rearrangement uses TRBV27 and TRBJ2-7; tentative D call: TRBD1 (5 bases). Trimming pared 0 bases from V and 1 base from J, leaving 10 bases between. The CDR3 contains 15 residues. Germline values: CDR1 MNHEY, CDR2 SMNVEV (reference sequence). The chain's CDR3 is CASSLSPTESYEQYF. CDR3 DNA: TGTGCCAGCAGTTTATCTCCGACAGAGTCCTACGAGCAGTACTTC.

Many counts were recorded for this clonotype. The CDR3 bases are TGCGCCAGCAGCCGAGCAAGCGGGGGGGCCATAGATACGCAGTATTTT. It yields the protein CASSRASGGAIDTQYF. The chain couples TRBV4-1 to TRBJ2-3; 10 positions match TRBD2. Germline V gene lookup returns CDR1 MGHRA and CDR2 YSYEKL. V gave up 4 bases and J gave up 5 bases; unmatched junction bases: 9. This CDR3 contains 16 residues.

The rearrangement links TRBV20-1 to TRBJ2-1, with 9 bases lining up with TRBD2. Trimming took 0 bases from V and 5 from J; bases not matched to a gene: 5. The CDR3 spans 15 residues. Germline loops: CDR1 DFQATT, CDR2 SNEGSKA (reference sequence). As DNA, the CDR3 is TGCAGTGCTAGAGAGCGGGGGGGCGGAAACAATGAGCAGTTCTTC. It translates to CSARERGGGNNEQFF.

At least ten counts were recorded for this clonotype. The rearrangement joins TRBV7-9 to TRBJ2-2, with 7 positions matching TRBD1. This CDR3 region has 16 residues. The V segment lost 4 bases and the J segment 0 bases; nucleotides outside the gene matches: 5. Per the germline V gene, CDR1 is SEHNR and CDR2 is FQNEAQ (reference sequence). The CDR3 reads CASSSPGTANTGELFF. In DNA, the CDR3 is TGTGCCAGCAGCTCCCCAGGGACAGCGAACACCGGGGAGCTGTTTTTT.

The chain links TRBV7-8 to TRBJ2-5, with TRBD1 matching over 8 bases. The CDR3 loop spans 13 amino acids. V was clipped by 4 bases and J by 5 bases; unmatched bases: 3. Germline-derived CDR1 and CDR2 are SGHVS and FQNEAQ. This CDR3 reads CASSSTGDETQYF. CDR3 nucleotides: TGTGCCAGCAGCTCGACAGGGGACGAGACCCAGTACTTC.